One and the same sample provided the 24 T cell receptor beta chains below, sequenced in a study of control samples from healthy donors and cancer patients. Data came from immunoSEQ multiplex PCR; TCRdb stores just in-frame clones and leaves some out. This table holds 40,000 to 50,000 clones, 93% found once. Source material: PBMCs. These receptors originate from a woman aged 50 to 60 with head and neck cancer.

This clone occurred a few times. The CDR3 sequence: CASSPPGRTGYTF. The CDR3, as DNA: TGTGCCAGCAGCCCTCCGGGACGGACGGGCTACACCTTC. The chain couples TRBV3-1 (or the pseudogene TRBV3-2) to TRBJ1-2, with D maybe TRBD1 (5 bases). There are 13 residues in the CDR3. The germline V gene encodes CDR1 LGHDT and CDR2 YNNKEL (reference sequence). V lost 4 bases to trimming and J lost 8 bases, with 14 bases between them.

The V and J genes are TRBV27 and TRBJ2-2; 7 nucleotides agree with TRBD1. CDR1 MNHEY and CDR2 SMNVEV come from the germline V gene (reference sequence). The J segment lost 3 bases and the V segment lost 5 bases, leaving 6 bases of the junction unmatched. The CDR3 covers 15 residues. CDR3 nucleotide sequence: TGTGCCAGCAGTACCCGGGACAGAGACACCGGGGAGCTGTTTTTT. Translation gives CASSTRDRDTGELFF.

The chain carries TRBV28 and TRBJ2-5; 13 bases map to TRBD2. Germline V gives CDR1 MDHEN, CDR2 SYDVKM. The CDR3 length is 17 residues. V lost 4 bases, J lost 5 bases, and 10 bases stayed unmatched. The CDR3 nucleotides are TGTGCCAGCAGTTCGTTACTAGCGGGGGGGCTAGATGAGACCCAGTACTTC. Amino acid sequence: CASSSLLAGGLDETQYF.

To note about this clone: This CDR3 is also generated by other DNA sequences in the sample. The CDR3 sequence: CASSLGTDTQYF. The DNA of the CDR3 is TGTGCCAGCAGTTTAGGGACAGATACGCAGTATTTT. The chain has TRBV27 and TRBJ2-3, with D unresolved. The V gene lost 2 bases and the J gene lost 3 bases, with 3 bases spanning the gap. The CDR3 loop spans 12 amino acids. Germline-derived CDR1 and CDR2 are MNHEY and SMNVEV (reference sequence).

V gene TRBV3-1 (or the pseudogene TRBV3-2) combines with J gene TRBJ1-1; possibly TRBD1 for D (6 bases). CDR3 length equals 21 residues. Germline V CDR1 and CDR2: LGHDT, YNNKEL (reference sequence). Trimming pared 2 bases from V and 1 base from J, leaving 29 bases between. The CDR3: CASSQKLAGDNAIRSNTEAFF. The CDR3, as DNA: TGTGCCAGCAGCCAAAAGTTGGCAGGGGATAACGCGATTCGGTCGAACACTGAAGCTTTCTTT.

V gene TRBV5-1 combines with J gene TRBJ2-2, with 8 bases fitting TRBD2. Trimming took 7 bases from V and 7 from J; bases not matched to a gene: 6. CDR1 and CDR2 (germline): SGHRS, YFSETQ. The CDR3 sequence is 13 residues long. Here the CDR3 reads CASHSGGNGELFF. Here the CDR3 DNA reads TGCGCCAGCCACAGCGGGGGTAACGGGGAGCTGTTTTTT.

A single count supports this clone. This rearrangement joins TRBV7-9 to TRBJ2-7, with D possibly matching TRBD2 (6 bases). Germline V CDR1 and CDR2: SEHNR, FQNEAQ (reference sequence). This CDR3 spans 14 amino acids. V lost 5 bases, J lost 6 bases, and 17 bases lay in between. In DNA form, the CDR3 reads TGTGCCAGCAGCGTAAATCCGGGAGCCCGCGAGCAGTACTTC. This codes for CASSVNPGAREQYF. The whole variable domain, filled in from reference TRBV7-9 and TRBJ2-7, reads DTGVSQNPRHKITKRGQNVTFRCDPISEHNRLYWYRQTLGQGPEFLTYFQNEAQLEKSRLLSDRFSAERPKGSFSTLEIQRTEQGDSAMYLCASSVNPGAREQYFGPGTRLTVT.

J is TRBJ2-2 and V is TRBV5-1, with D tentatively TRBD1 (7 bases). In germline, CDR1 is SGHRS, CDR2 YFSETQ. V gave up 5 bases and J gave up 1 base, with 12 bases separating them. The CDR3 is 15 residues long. CDR3 amino acids: CASSPGGMNTGELFF. The CDR3 DNA reads TGCGCCAGCAGTCCAGGGGGGATGAACACCGGGGAGCTGTTTTTT.

The V gene is TRBV19, the J gene TRBJ2-2; tentatively, D is TRBD1 or TRBD2 (5 bases each). Trimming took 8 bases from V and 1 from J, leaving 11 bases between them. CDR1 is LNHDA, CDR2 SQIVND, per germline (reference sequence). The CDR3 spans 14 residues. CDR3: CASDRDLNTGELFF. The DNA of the CDR3 is TGTGCCAGTGACCGGGACCTGAACACCGGGGAGCTGTTTTTT.

The rearrangement joins TRBV5-1 to TRBJ2-1; D may correspond to TRBD1 or TRBD2 (5 bases each). V lost 0 bases, J lost 8 bases, and 12 bases lay in between. CDR1 is SGHRS, CDR2 YFSETQ, per germline. The CDR3 totals 14 residues. The CDR3 coding sequence is TGCGCCAGCAGCTTGGGGGGGAGACGTGATGAGCAGTTCTTC. Protein: CASSLGGRRDEQFF.

The chain carries TRBV10-3 and TRBJ2-1; 7 bases line up with TRBD1. V lost 7 bases to trimming and J lost 8 bases; unmatched junction nucleotides: 2. CDR1 and CDR2 (germline): ENHRY, SYGVKD. CDR3 length equals 11 residues. As DNA, the CDR3 is TGTGCCATCAAGGGGGCCGATGAGCAGTTCTTC. Protein product: CAIKGADEQFF.

This chain links TRBV3-1 (or the pseudogene TRBV3-2) with TRBJ1-3; D not resolved. V lost 0 bases and J lost 3, with 3 bases in between. Germline lookup yields CDR1 LGHDT and CDR2 YNNKEL (reference sequence). The CDR3 has 13 residues. DNA for the CDR3: TGTGCCAGCAGCCAAGACGGTGGAAACACCATATATTTT. Protein sequence: CASSQDGGNTIYF.

This clone was found once. The chain links TRBV7-6 to TRBJ2-1, with TRBD2 identical over 14 bases. Trimming took 5 bases from V and 6 from J; bases not matched to a gene: 6. CDR1 is SGHVS and CDR2 is FNYEAQ in the germline V gene. The CDR3 runs 16 residues. The CDR3 sequence is CASSLGTSGSSNEQFF. The CDR3 DNA follows: TGTGCCAGCAGCCTGGGGACTAGCGGGAGTTCCAATGAGCAGTTCTTC.

This sequence joins TRBV4-1 and TRBJ1-1; tentative D call: TRBD1 (6 bases). The CDR3 extends over 15 amino acids. The V and J ends lost 4 bases and 5 bases respectively, with 17 bases between them. Germline V CDR1 and CDR2: MGHRA, YSYEKL. CDR3 nucleotide sequence: TGCGCCAGCAGCCCCCTGGGGGGGGCGGAGACTGAAGCTTTCTTT. Its translation is CASSPLGGAETEAFF.

The chain links TRBV6-5 to TRBJ1-2; D is perhaps TRBD1 (5 bases). This CDR3 comprises 11 residues. Between the trimmed V and J ends, which lost 3 bases and 8 bases, there was a span of 7 bases. The germline V gene encodes CDR1 MNHEY and CDR2 SVGAGI. The CDR3 DNA is TGTGCCAGCAGTTATAGGGGCGGCTACACCTTC. Translating it yields CASSYRGGYTF.

The chain has TRBV7-3 and TRBJ1-1, with 7 bases lining up with TRBD1. Germline loops: CDR1 SGHTA, CDR2 FQGTGA. This CDR3 region has 14 residues. The V and J ends lost 5 bases and 7 bases, in that order; junction bases with no gene match: 10. The CDR3 loop is CASSQGEGASEAFF. The DNA of the CDR3 is TGTGCCAGCAGCCAGGGGGAGGGGGCGAGTGAAGCTTTCTTT.

The CDR3: CASSVSGSAGEQFF. DNA of the CDR3: TGTGCCAGCAGCGTAAGCGGGAGCGCGGGCGAGCAGTTCTTC. The chain has TRBV9 and TRBJ2-1; 8 bases are shared with TRBD2. The CDR3 consists of 14 residues. V lost 1 base and J lost 10; bases outside the gene matches: 7. CDR1 and CDR2 from the germline V gene are SGDLS and YYNGEE.

The rearrangement joins TRBV18 to TRBJ2-1, with D uncertain. Per germline, CDR1 KGHSH and CDR2 LQKENI. Trimming left V 2 bases short and J 7 bases short, with 3 bases between. The CDR3 runs to 11 residues. This chain's CDR3 is CASSPGNEQFF. CDR3 bases: TGTGCCAGCTCACCAGGGAATGAGCAGTTCTTC.

The chain links TRBV5-6 to TRBJ1-2; D not resolved. V lost 5 bases to trimming and J lost 1 base, with 6 bases between them. The CDR3 spans 12 residues. Looked up from germline, CDR1 is SGHDT and CDR2 is YYEEEE. In DNA form, the CDR3 reads TGTGCCAGCAGTTCAAATAACTATGGCTACACCTTC. This translates into CASSSNNYGYTF.

The rearrangement uses TRBV5-6 and TRBJ2-7; 9 nucleotides line up with TRBD1. The germline CDR1 and CDR2 sequences are SGHDT and YYEEEE. J gave up 2 bases and V 4 bases, and 4 bases lay outside the gene matches. The CDR3 runs 14 residues. This CDR3 is CASSPRTGAYEQYF. CDR3 DNA sequence: TGTGCCAGCAGCCCCAGGACAGGGGCCTACGAGCAGTACTTC.

The chain recombines TRBV5-6 with TRBJ2-1; 8 bases are shared with TRBD2. Germline V gives CDR1 SGHDT, CDR2 YYEEEE. With 0 bases clipped from V and 3 bases from J, the junction kept 5 bases outside the gene matches. The CDR3 totals 16 residues. CDR3: CASSLGISGIYNEQFF. The CDR3 DNA is TGTGCCAGCAGCTTGGGGATTAGCGGGATCTACAATGAGCAGTTCTTC.

The chain has TRBV7-8 and TRBJ1-1; 7 positions match TRBD1. CDR1 and CDR2 from the germline V gene are SGHVS and FQNEAQ. V lost 1 base, J lost 4 bases, and 9 bases stayed unmatched. This CDR3 has 16 amino acids. CDR3 coding DNA: TGTGCCAGCAGCTTAGACAGGGGCGTGGGGGGCACTGAAGCTTTCTTT. It encodes CASSLDRGVGGTEAFF.

This clone was detected only a few times. The CDR3 DNA reads TGTGCCAGCTCAAGCAGCGTCAATCAGCCCCAGCATTTT. This gives the protein CASSSSVNQPQHF. The chain recombines TRBV18 with TRBJ1-5; no reliable D call. This CDR3 has 13 residues. Trimming left V 5 bases short and J 3 bases short, with 8 bases between. Germline CDR1 and CDR2: KGHSH and LQKENI. The entire variable domain, with the rest obtained from reference TRBV18 and TRBJ1-5, is as follows: NAGVMQNPRHLVRRRGQEARLRCSPMKGHSHVYWYRQLPEEGLKFMVYLQKENIIDESGMPKERFSAEFPKEGPSILRIQQVVRGDSAAYFCASSSSVNQPQHFGDGTRLSIL.

The chain has TRBV19 and TRBJ1-2, with D possibly TRBD1 on 6 matching bases. Per germline, CDR1 LNHDA and CDR2 SQIVND (reference sequence). This CDR3 spans 17 amino acids. V dropped 5 bases and J dropped 0 bases, with 19 bases sitting between them. In nucleotides, the CDR3 is TGTGCCAGTAGTCGACTGGGGCAGGGGTCGTCTAACTATGGCTACACCTTC. It yields the protein CASSRLGQGSSNYGYTF. The full variable domain, its missing parts supplied by reference TRBV19 and TRBJ1-2, is DGGITQSPKYLFRKEGQNVTLSCEQNLNHDAMYWYRQDPGQGLRLIYYSQIVNDFQKGDIAEGYSVSREKKESFPLTVTSAQKNPTAFYLCASSRLGQGSSNYGYTFGSGTRLTVV.